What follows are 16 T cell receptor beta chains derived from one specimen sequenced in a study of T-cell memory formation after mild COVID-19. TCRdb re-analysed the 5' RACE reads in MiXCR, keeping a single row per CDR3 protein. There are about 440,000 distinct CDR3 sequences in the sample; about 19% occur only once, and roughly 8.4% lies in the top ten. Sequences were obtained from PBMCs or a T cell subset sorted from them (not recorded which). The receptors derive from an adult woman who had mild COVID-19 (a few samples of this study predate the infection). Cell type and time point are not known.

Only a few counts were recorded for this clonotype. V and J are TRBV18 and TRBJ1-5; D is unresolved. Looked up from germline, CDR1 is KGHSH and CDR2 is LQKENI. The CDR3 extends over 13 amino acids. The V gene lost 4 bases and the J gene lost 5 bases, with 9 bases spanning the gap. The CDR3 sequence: CASSLQNDQPQHF. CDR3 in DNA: TGTGCCAGCTCACTCCAAAACGATCAGCCCCAGCATTTT.

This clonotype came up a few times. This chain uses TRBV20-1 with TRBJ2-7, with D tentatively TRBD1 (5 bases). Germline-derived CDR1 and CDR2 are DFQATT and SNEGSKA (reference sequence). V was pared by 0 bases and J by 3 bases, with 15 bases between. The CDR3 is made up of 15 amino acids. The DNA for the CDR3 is TGCAGTGCTAGAGATCGGGCAGGGTTAGGCTACGAGCAGTACTTC. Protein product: CSARDRAGLGYEQYF.

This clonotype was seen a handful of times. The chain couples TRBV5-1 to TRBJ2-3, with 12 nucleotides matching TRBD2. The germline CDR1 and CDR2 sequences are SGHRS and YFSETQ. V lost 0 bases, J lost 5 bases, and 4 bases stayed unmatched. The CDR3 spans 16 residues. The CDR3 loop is CASSLALAGGGDTQYF. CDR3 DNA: TGCGCCAGCAGCTTGGCACTAGCGGGGGGTGGAGATACGCAGTATTTT.

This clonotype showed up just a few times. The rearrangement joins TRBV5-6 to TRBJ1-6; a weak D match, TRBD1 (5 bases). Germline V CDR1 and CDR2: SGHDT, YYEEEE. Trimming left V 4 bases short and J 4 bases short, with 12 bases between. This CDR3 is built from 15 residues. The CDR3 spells CASSTLGGYNSPLHF. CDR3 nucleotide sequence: TGTGCCAGCAGCACCCTTGGGGGGTATAATTCACCCCTCCACTTT.

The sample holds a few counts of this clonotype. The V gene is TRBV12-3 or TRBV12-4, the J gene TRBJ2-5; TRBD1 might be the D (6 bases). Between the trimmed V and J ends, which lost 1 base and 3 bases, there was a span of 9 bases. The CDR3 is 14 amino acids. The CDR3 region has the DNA TGTGCCAGCAGTTTAGGGGGGCTTGAAGAGACCCAGTACTTC. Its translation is CASSLGGLEETQYF.

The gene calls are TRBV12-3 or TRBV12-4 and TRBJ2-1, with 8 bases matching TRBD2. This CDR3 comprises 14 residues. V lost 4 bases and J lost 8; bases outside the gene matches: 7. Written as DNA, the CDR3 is TGTGCCAGCAGTTCGGGACTAGGGAGCCATGAGCAGTTCTTC. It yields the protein CASSSGLGSHEQFF.

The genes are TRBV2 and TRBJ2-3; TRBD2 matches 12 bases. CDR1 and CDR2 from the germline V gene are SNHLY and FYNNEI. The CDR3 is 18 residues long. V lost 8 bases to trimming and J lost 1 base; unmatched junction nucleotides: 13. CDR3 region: CASGESSGGAWGTDTQYF. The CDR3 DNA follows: TGTGCCAGCGGGGAATCTAGCGGGGGGGCCTGGGGCACAGATACGCAGTATTTT.

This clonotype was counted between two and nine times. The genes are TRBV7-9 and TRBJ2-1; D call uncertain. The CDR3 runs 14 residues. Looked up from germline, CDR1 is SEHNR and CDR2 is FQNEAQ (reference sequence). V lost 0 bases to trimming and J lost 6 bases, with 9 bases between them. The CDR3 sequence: CASSLAPGSNEQFF. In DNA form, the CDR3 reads TGTGCCAGCAGCTTAGCCCCCGGCAGCAATGAGCAGTTCTTC.

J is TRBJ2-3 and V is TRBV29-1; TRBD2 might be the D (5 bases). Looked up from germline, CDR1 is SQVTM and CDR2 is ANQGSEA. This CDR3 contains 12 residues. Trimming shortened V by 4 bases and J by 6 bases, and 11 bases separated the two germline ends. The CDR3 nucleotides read TGCAGCGTTGGCGGGTCCCCCGATACGCAGTATTTT. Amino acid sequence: CSVGGSPDTQYF.

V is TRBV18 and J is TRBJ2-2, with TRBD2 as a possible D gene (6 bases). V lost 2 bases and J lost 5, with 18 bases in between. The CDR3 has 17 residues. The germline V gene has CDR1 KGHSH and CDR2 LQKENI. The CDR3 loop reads CASSPSGDVFLTGELFF. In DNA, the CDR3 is TGTGCCAGCTCACCATCGGGGGATGTGTTCCTTACCGGGGAGCTGTTTTTT.

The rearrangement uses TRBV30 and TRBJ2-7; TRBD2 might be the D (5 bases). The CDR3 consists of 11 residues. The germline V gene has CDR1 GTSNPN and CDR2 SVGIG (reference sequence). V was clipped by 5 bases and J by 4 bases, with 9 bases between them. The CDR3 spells CAWGSYYEQYF. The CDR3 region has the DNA TGTGCCTGGGGGAGCTATTACGAGCAGTACTTC.

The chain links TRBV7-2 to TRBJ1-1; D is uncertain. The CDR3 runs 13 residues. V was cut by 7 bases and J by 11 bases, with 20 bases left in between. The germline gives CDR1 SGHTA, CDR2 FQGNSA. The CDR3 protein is CASTIMTGVMAFF. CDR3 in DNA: TGTGCCAGCACCATAATGACCGGTGTCATGGCTTTCTTT.

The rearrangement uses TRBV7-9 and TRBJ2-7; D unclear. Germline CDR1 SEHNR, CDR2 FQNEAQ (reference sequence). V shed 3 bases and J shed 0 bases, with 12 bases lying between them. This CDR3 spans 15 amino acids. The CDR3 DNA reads TGTGCCAGCAGCTTTACTGACACCTTCTCCTACGAGCAGTACTTC. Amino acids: CASSFTDTFSYEQYF.

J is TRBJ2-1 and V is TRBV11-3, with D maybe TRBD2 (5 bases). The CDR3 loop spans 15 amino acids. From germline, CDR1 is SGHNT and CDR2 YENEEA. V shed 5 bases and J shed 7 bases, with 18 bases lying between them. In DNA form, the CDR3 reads TGTGCCAGCAGCCTCCAAGAAGCCTCGGGGAATGAGCAGTTCTTC. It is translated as CASSLQEASGNEQFF.

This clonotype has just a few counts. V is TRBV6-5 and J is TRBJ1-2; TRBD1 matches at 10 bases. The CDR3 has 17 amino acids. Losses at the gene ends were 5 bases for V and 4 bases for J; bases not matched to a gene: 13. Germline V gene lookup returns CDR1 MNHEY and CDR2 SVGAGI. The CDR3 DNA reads TGTGCCAGCAGTAACCGGGACAGGGGACCGGCTGCCTATGGCTACACCTTC. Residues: CASSNRDRGPAAYGYTF.

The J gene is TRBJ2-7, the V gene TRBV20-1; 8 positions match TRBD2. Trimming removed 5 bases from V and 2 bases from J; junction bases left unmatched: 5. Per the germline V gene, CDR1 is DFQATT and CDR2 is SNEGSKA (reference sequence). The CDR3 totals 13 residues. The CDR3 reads CSAHTSGTYEQYF. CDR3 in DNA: TGCAGTGCTCATACTAGCGGAACCTACGAGCAGTACTTC.